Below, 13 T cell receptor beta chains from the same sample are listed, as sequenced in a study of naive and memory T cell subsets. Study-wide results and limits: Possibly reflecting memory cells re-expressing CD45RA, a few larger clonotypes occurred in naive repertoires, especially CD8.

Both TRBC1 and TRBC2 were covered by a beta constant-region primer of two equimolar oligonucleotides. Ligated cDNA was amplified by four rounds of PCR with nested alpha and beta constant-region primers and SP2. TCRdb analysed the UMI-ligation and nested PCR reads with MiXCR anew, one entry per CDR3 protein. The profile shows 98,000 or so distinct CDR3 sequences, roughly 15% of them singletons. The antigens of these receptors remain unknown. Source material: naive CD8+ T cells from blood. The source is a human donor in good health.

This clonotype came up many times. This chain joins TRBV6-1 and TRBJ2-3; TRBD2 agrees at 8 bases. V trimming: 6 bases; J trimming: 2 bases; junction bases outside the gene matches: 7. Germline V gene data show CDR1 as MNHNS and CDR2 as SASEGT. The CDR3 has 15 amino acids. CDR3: CASRGIAGFTDTQYF. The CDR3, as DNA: TGTGCCAGCAGAGGAATAGCGGGATTCACAGATACGCAGTATTTT.

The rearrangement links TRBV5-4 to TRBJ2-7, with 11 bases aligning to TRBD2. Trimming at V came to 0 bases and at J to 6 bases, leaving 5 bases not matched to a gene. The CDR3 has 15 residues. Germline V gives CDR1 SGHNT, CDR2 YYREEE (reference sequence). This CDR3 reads CASSLGLAGGSEQYF. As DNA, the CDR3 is TGTGCCAGCAGCTTGGGTCTAGCGGGAGGTTCCGAGCAGTACTTC.

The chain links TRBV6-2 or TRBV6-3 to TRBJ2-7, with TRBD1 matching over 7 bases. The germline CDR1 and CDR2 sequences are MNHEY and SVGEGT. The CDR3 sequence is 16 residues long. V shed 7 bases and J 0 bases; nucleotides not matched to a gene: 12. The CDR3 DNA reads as TGTGCCAGCAACGGTCACCGGGACAGAGGCTCCTACGAGCAGTACTTC. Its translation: CASNGHRDRGSYEQYF.

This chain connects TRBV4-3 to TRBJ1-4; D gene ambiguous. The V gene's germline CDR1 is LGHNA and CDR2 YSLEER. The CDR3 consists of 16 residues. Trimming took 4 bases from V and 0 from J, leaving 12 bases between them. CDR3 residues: CASSLTYPATNEKLFF. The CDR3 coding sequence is TGCGCCAGCAGCCTCACTTACCCGGCAACTAATGAAAAACTGTTTTTT.

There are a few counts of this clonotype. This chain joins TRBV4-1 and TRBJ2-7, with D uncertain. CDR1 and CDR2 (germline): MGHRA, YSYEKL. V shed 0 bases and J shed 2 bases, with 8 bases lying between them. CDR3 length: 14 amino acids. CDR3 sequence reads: CASSQEETTYEQYF. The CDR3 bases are TGCGCCAGCAGCCAAGAAGAGACAACCTACGAGCAGTACTTC.

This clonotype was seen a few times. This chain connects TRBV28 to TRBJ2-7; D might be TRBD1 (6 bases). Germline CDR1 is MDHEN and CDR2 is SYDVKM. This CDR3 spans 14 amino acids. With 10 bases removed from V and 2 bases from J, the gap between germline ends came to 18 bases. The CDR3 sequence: CATIGPGEPYEQYF. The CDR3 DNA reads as TGTGCCACCATAGGCCCAGGGGAGCCCTACGAGCAGTACTTC.

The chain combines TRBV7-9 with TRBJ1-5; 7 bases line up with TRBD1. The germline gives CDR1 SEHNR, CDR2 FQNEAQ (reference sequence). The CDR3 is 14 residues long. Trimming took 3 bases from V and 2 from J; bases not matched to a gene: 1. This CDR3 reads CASSFGQGNQPQHF. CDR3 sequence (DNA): TGTGCCAGCAGCTTCGGACAGGGCAATCAGCCCCAGCATTTT.

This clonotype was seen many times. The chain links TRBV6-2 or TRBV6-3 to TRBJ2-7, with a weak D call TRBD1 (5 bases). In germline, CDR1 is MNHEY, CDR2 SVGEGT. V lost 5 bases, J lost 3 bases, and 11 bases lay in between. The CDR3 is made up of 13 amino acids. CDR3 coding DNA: TGTGCCAGCAGTGAGCAGGGTGTCTACGAGCAGTACTTC. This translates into CASSEQGVYEQYF.

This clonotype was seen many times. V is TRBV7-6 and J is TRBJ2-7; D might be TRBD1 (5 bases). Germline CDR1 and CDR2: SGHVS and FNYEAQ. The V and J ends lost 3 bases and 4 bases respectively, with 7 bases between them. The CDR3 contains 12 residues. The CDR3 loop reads CASSFPGYEQYF. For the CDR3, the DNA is TGTGCCAGCAGCTTCCCAGGGTACGAGCAGTACTTC.

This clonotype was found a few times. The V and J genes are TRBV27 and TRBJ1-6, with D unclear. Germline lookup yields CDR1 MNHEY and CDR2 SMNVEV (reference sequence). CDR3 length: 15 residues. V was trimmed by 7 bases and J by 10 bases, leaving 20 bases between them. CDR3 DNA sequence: TGTGCCAGCACCACCCTGGTCAGGACTCCCTCACCCCTCCACTTT. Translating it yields CASTTLVRTPSPLHF.

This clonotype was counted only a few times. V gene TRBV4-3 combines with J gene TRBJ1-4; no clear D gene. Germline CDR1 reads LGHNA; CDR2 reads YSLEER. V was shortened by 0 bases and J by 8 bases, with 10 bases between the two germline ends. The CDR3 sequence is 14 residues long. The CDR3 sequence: CASSQDREGEKLFF. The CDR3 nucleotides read TGCGCCAGCAGCCAAGATAGGGAAGGAGAAAAACTGTTTTTT.

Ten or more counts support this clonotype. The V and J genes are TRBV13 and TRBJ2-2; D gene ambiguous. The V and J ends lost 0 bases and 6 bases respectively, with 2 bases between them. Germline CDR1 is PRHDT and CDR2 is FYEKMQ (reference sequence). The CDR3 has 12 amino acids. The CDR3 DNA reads TGTGCCAGCAGCTTAGGGCCCGGGGAGCTGTTTTTT. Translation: CASSLGPGELFF.

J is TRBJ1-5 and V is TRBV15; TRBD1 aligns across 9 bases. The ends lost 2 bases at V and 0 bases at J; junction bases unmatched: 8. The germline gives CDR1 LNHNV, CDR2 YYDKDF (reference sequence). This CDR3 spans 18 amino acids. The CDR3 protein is CATSRPGTGSFSNQPQHF. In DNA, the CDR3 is TGTGCCACCAGCAGACCCGGGACAGGGTCATTTAGCAATCAGCCCCAGCATTTT.